The 19 T cell receptor beta chains below come from one sample, sequenced in a study of blood T cell repertoires in COVID-19. Sequenced by immunoSEQ multiplex PCR; TCRdb stores in-frame clones only, minus some. This sample carries 110,000 or so clones, about 88% of them seen once, and the ten largest clones take under 2.5%. The material sequenced was peripheral blood. The receptors stem from a human donor in a cohort sampled during active COVID-19.

V and J are TRBV4-1 and TRBJ2-5; 11 nucleotides match TRBD2. Germline values: CDR1 MGHRA, CDR2 YSYEKL. The CDR3 sequence is 18 residues long. With 6 bases clipped from V and 7 bases from J, the junction kept 19 bases outside the gene matches. DNA of the CDR3: TGCGCCAGCAGAGGTGTGGCCGGGACTAGCGGCCCCGCGGGGACCCAGTACTTC. It codes for CASRGVAGTSGPAGTQYF.

This chain uses TRBV7-9 with TRBJ2-7; 11 bases line up with TRBD1. Germline values: CDR1 SEHNR, CDR2 FQNEAQ (reference sequence). V shed 6 bases and J 0 bases; nucleotides not matched to a gene: 10. This CDR3 contains 17 residues. In DNA, the CDR3 is TGTGCCAGCAGTCTATGGGGACAGGGGGGTAGCTCCTACGAGCAGTACTTC. It encodes CASSLWGQGGSSYEQYF.

This clone showed up just once. For the CDR3, the DNA is TGTGCTAGTGGTTTCTCGACTAGCACAGATACGCAGTATTTT. Protein: CASGFSTSTDTQYF. This chain links TRBV12-5 with TRBJ2-3; no clear D. Trimming removed 3 bases at V and 0 bases at J, with 7 bases between. Germline V gene data show CDR1 as LGHNT and CDR2 as FRNRAP. The CDR3 has 14 residues.

This chain joins TRBV11-2 and TRBJ2-1, with D uncertain. Trimming took off 0 bases at V and 9 bases at J, with 9 bases between the two ends. CDR3 size: 13 residues. Germline assignment: CDR1 SGHAT and CDR2 FQNNGV. CDR3 sequence (DNA): TGTGCCAGCAGCTTAGACCCCCGTCTTGAGCAGTTCTTC. Residues: CASSLDPRLEQFF.

The chain is built from TRBV4-1 and TRBJ2-7; maybe TRBD2 (6 bases). The CDR3 extends over 16 amino acids. The germline V and J ends were trimmed by 4 bases and 1 base, with 17 bases remaining between them. Germline V gene data show CDR1 as MGHRA and CDR2 as YSYEKL. This CDR3 is CASSLLLGGGSYEQYF. Written as DNA, the CDR3 is TGCGCCAGCAGCCTTCTATTGGGAGGAGGGTCCTACGAGCAGTACTTC.

This chain uses TRBV18 with TRBJ2-7; perhaps TRBD2 as D (6 bases). The CDR3 has 18 amino acids. Germline CDR1 KGHSH, CDR2 LQKENI. The V end was cut by 1 base, the J end by 1 base, with 20 bases between. The CDR3 DNA sequence: TGTGCCAGCTCACCACTCGGGGGTCGGGGCGGTCGGTCCTACGAGCAGTACTTC. The encoded protein is CASSPLGGRGGRSYEQYF.

The chain combines TRBV9 with TRBJ2-7, with 8 bases matching TRBD2. The CDR3 spans 14 residues. The V and J ends lost 4 bases and 6 bases, in that order; junction bases with no gene match: 9. Germline loops: CDR1 SGDLS, CDR2 YYNGEE. CDR3 region: CASSPFSGGGEQYF. The CDR3 bases are TGTGCCAGCAGCCCTTTTTCCGGGGGGGGCGAGCAGTACTTC.

This sequence joins TRBV6-6 and TRBJ1-1; D is undetermined. The germline V gene encodes CDR1 MNHNY and CDR2 SVGAGI (reference sequence). V dropped 2 bases and J dropped 2 bases, with 6 bases sitting between them. CDR3 size: 13 residues. As DNA, the CDR3 is TGTGCCAGCAGTTACGGCGGAAACACTGAAGCTTTCTTT. It encodes CASSYGGNTEAFF.

The chain uses TRBV5-6 and TRBJ2-5; 11 bases match TRBD1. This CDR3 comprises 15 residues. CDR1 is SGHDT, CDR2 YYEEEE, per germline. The junction had 6 bases not matched to a gene; V was cut back by 3 bases and J by 5 bases. The CDR3 protein is CASSSAGTGGETQYF. In nucleotides, the CDR3 is TGTGCCAGCAGCTCGGCAGGGACAGGGGGGGAGACCCAGTACTTC.

V and J are TRBV9 and TRBJ2-7; D not certain. Germline lookup yields CDR1 SGDLS and CDR2 YYNGEE. This CDR3 spans 11 amino acids. V was clipped by 0 bases and J by 5 bases, with 3 bases between them. CDR3 nucleotides: TGTGCCAGCAGCGTAGCGGACGAGCAGTACTTC. It yields the protein CASSVADEQYF.

The J gene is TRBJ1-1, the V gene TRBV7-2, with TRBD1 identical over 8 bases. The junction had 5 bases not matched to a gene; V was cut back by 6 bases and J by 5 bases. The CDR3 totals 13 residues. The germline CDR1 and CDR2 sequences are SGHTA and FQGNSA. The CDR3 DNA reads TGTGCCAGCAGACCTTGGACAGGGACTGAAGCTTTCTTT. Its protein product is CASRPWTGTEAFF.

This chain links TRBV19 with TRBJ2-1, with TRBD2 matching 9 bases. The junction had 11 bases not matched to a gene; V was cut back by 5 bases and J by 6 bases. CDR1 and CDR2 from the germline V gene are LNHDA and SQIVND (reference sequence). This CDR3 spans 16 amino acids. The CDR3, as DNA: TGTGCCAGTAGTCCAACGGCGCGGGGGGGCCGCAATGAGCAGTTCTTC. As protein: CASSPTARGGRNEQFF.

J is TRBJ2-1 and V is TRBV15, with 7 bases identical to TRBD2. Germline V gives CDR1 LNHNV, CDR2 YYDKDF (reference sequence). J gave up 4 bases and V 1 base, and 10 bases lay outside the gene matches. This CDR3 is built from 17 residues. In nucleotides, the CDR3 is TGTGCCACCAGCAGAGCTCAAGGCGGGAGTGTATACAATGAGCAGTTCTTC. This translates into CATSRAQGGSVYNEQFF.

This clone was picked up one time. The chain recombines TRBV29-1 with TRBJ2-5, with unresolved D. Germline V gene data show CDR1 as SQVTM and CDR2 as ANQGSEA. The CDR3 has 13 residues. V was pared by 4 bases and J by 4 bases, with 13 bases between. The CDR3 nucleotides are TGCAGCGTTGTTAGGAGTACGGGAGAGACCCAGTACTTC. Translating gives CSVVRSTGETQYF. The whole variable domain, remainder taken from reference TRBV29-1 and TRBJ2-5, is SAVISQKPSRDICQRGTSLTIQCQVDSQVTMMFWYRQQPGQSLTLIATANQGSEATYESGFVIDKFPISRPNLTFSTLTVSNMSPEDSSIYLCSVVRSTGETQYFGPGTRLLVL.

The V and J genes are TRBV9 and TRBJ2-7; maybe TRBD2 (5 bases). V was pared by 7 bases and J by 6 bases, with 14 bases between. Germline CDR1 is SGDLS and CDR2 is YYNGEE. The CDR3 loop spans 12 amino acids. In DNA form, the CDR3 reads TGTGCCAGCGGCCCGGGATACTTCGAGCAGTACTTC. Amino acids: CASGPGYFEQYF. Together with reference TRBV9 and TRBJ2-7, the CDR3 gives the full variable domain: DSGVTQTPKHLITATGQRVTLRCSPRSGDLSVYWYQQSLDQGLQFLIQYYNGEERAKGNILERFSAQQFPDLHSELNLSSLELGDSALYFCASGPGYFEQYFGPGTRLTVT.

The CDR3 loop reads CASSGGAKNIQYF. Here the CDR3 DNA reads TGTGCCAGCAGCGGGGGGGCCAAAAACATTCAGTACTTC. The V gene is TRBV27, the J gene TRBJ2-4; 7 bases are shared with TRBD2. The V segment lost 6 bases and the J segment 1 base; nucleotides outside the gene matches: 0. This CDR3 is built from 13 residues. Germline V gene data show CDR1 as MNHEY and CDR2 as SMNVEV (reference sequence).

This sequence joins TRBV7-6 and TRBJ1-2, with D possibly TRBD1 on 6 matching bases. The CDR3 runs to 14 residues. The ends were cut back, 5 bases at V and 8 bases at J, with 18 bases in the middle. Germline values: CDR1 SGHVS, CDR2 FNYEAQ. The CDR3, as DNA: TGTGCCAGCAGCCCAAGGGATACAGGGCGGGGCTACACCTTC. As protein: CASSPRDTGRGYTF. Complete variable domain (other parts from reference TRBV7-6 and TRBJ1-2): GAGVSQSPRYKVTKRGQDVALRCDPISGHVSLYWYRQALGQGPEFLTYFNYEAQQDKSGLPNDRFSAERPEGSISTLTIQRTEQRDSAMYRCASSPRDTGRGYTFGSGTRLTVV.

The J gene is TRBJ1-3, the V gene TRBV7-9; D is unclear. The germline gives CDR1 SEHNR, CDR2 FQNEAQ (reference sequence). V lost 5 bases and J lost 0, with 8 bases in between. This CDR3 has 14 amino acids. The CDR3 spells CASSRAGSGNTIYF. The CDR3 nucleotides read TGTGCCAGCAGCCGAGCGGGCTCTGGAAACACCATATATTTT.

This clone occurred a few times. V is TRBV18 and J is TRBJ2-2, with TRBD1 matching over 9 bases. Germline V gene sequence: CDR1 KGHSH, CDR2 LQKENI. The ends lost 3 bases at V and 0 bases at J; junction bases unmatched: 2. This CDR3 contains 16 residues. In DNA form, the CDR3 reads TGTGCCAGCTCACCCCGGGACAGGGCGAACACCGGGGAGCTGTTTTTT. It yields the protein CASSPRDRANTGELFF. Complete variable domain (other parts from reference TRBV18 and TRBJ2-2): NAGVMQNPRHLVRRRGQEARLRCSPMKGHSHVYWYRQLPEEGLKFMVYLQKENIIDESGMPKERFSAEFPKEGPSILRIQQVVRGDSAAYFCASSPRDRANTGELFFGEGSRLTVL.